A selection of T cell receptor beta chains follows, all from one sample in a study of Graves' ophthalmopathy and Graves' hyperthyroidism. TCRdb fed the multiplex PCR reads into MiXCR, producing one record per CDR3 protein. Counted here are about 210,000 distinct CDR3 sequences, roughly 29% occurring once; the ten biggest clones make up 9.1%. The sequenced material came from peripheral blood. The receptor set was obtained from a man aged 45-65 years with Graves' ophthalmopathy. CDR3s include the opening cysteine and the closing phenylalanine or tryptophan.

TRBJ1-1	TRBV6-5	CASSYRFIADTEAFF
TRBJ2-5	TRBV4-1	CASSEGEVGETQYF
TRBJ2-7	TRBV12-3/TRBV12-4	CASSYSTTGVAEQYF
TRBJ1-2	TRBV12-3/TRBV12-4	CASSQGTFIDGYTF
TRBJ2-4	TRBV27	CASSLGQTMLQYF
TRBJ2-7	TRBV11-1	CASSIFGTSREQYF
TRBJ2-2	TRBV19	CASSAGLADGELFF
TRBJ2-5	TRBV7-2	CVSTRRGQPSGETQYF
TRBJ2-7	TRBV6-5	CASRGTSGGYEQYF
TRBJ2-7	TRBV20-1	CSARVSSGRAQASYEQYF
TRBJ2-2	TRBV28	CASSLAGGGTNTGELFF